These T cell receptor beta chains were read from a single sample in a study of PD-1 blockade in classical Hodgkin lymphoma. This table comes from immunoSEQ multiplex PCR, and its TCRdb copy is limited to in-frame clones, with some not included. The repertoire has about 150,000 clones, 78% of them found once; the top ten carry about 9.2%. Sample: peripheral blood mononuclear cells (PBMCs), taken before the second cycle of nivolumab. Receptors originate from a human donor with classical Hodgkin lymphoma. Each CDR3 is given with its conserved first and last residue. Fields, in order: D gene, clone size, J gene, V gene, CDR3 DNA, CDR3 protein. A D gene is named only where the DNA matches it firmly. Where a row states a size, it is once, few, many or the class of an expanded clone; other rows omit it.

d_call: .
clone_size: .
j_call: TRBJ2-3
v_call: TRBV2
cdr3_nt: TGTGCCAGCAGTGCGACTAGTACCGCAGATACGCAGTATTTT
cdr3_aa: CASSATSTADTQYF

d_call: TRBD2
clone_size: .
j_call: TRBJ2-1
v_call: TRBV7-9
cdr3_nt: TGTGCCAGCAGCGCCCGGGGTTTTAGCGGGAGAGTTGGGGAGCAGTTCTTC
cdr3_aa: CASSARGFSGRVGEQFF

d_call: .
clone_size: .
j_call: TRBJ1-5
v_call: TRBV18
cdr3_nt: TGTGCCAGCTCACCACAGTCTAATAGCAATCAGCCCCAGCATTTT
cdr3_aa: CASSPQSNSNQPQHF

d_call: .
clone_size: .
j_call: TRBJ2-1
v_call: TRBV6-6
cdr3_nt: TGTGCCAGCAGTCACACAGGGAACAATGAGCAGTTCTTC
cdr3_aa: CASSHTGNNEQFF

d_call: .
clone_size: .
j_call: TRBJ2-7
v_call: TRBV5-6
cdr3_nt: TGTGCCAGCAGCTTTGCTTCGAGCCCCATCTACGAGCAGTACTTC
cdr3_aa: CASSFASSPIYEQYF

d_call: .
clone_size: .
j_call: TRBJ1-1
v_call: TRBV5-1
cdr3_nt: TGCGCCAGCAGCTTGGGGCTTTCACCGAACACTGAAGCTTTCTTT
cdr3_aa: CASSLGLSPNTEAFF

d_call: .
clone_size: .
j_call: TRBJ2-7
v_call: TRBV5-4
cdr3_nt: TGTGCCAGCAGCTTGGAAGGGGTACTAGTCCCCCAAACCTACGAGCAGTACTTC
cdr3_aa: CASSLEGVLVPQTYEQYF

d_call: TRBD2
clone_size: .
j_call: TRBJ2-5
v_call: TRBV5-1
cdr3_nt: TGCGCCAGCAGCTTGGCCGTAGCGGGGCCGAGCCCGACATACCAAGAGACCCAGTACTTC
cdr3_aa: CASSLAVAGPSPTYQETQYF

d_call: TRBD1
clone_size: .
j_call: TRBJ2-4
v_call: TRBV6-5
cdr3_nt: TGTGCCAGCAGGGCAGGGGGCCCGGCCAAAAACATTCAGTACTTC
cdr3_aa: CASRAGGPAKNIQYF

d_call: TRBD2
clone_size: .
j_call: TRBJ2-2
v_call: TRBV18
cdr3_nt: TGTGCCAGCTCACCTCCTAGCGGGTACACCGGGGAGCTGTTTTTT
cdr3_aa: CASSPPSGYTGELFF

d_call: .
clone_size: few
j_call: TRBJ1-2
v_call: TRBV19
cdr3_nt: TGTGCCAGCTCGGACACCGGGCCCCGGACCTATGGCTACACCTTC
cdr3_aa: CASSDTGPRTYGYTF

d_call: .
clone_size: .
j_call: TRBJ1-6
v_call: TRBV9
cdr3_nt: TGTGCCAGCAGCGCAACCGGGACGGATAATTCACCCCTCCACTTT
cdr3_aa: CASSATGTDNSPLHF

d_call: TRBD1
clone_size: few
j_call: TRBJ1-1
v_call: TRBV2
cdr3_nt: TGTGCCAGCAGTGAGACGGGACAGGCGAACACTGAAGCTTTCTTT
cdr3_aa: CASSETGQANTEAFF

d_call: TRBD1
clone_size: .
j_call: TRBJ2-7
v_call: TRBV30
cdr3_nt: TGTGCCTGGAGTTCGCCGACAGGGGCCATTACGTACGAGCAGTACTTC
cdr3_aa: CAWSSPTGAITYEQYF

d_call: .
clone_size: .
j_call: TRBJ2-5
v_call: TRBV7-2
cdr3_nt: TGTGCCAGCAGCCCAAGTGGGACGAAAGAGACCCAGTACTTC
cdr3_aa: CASSPSGTKETQYF

d_call: .
clone_size: .
j_call: TRBJ1-5
v_call: TRBV6-5
cdr3_nt: TGTGCCAGCAAGGTACAGGCGTATAGCAATCAGCCCCAGCATTTT
cdr3_aa: CASKVQAYSNQPQHF